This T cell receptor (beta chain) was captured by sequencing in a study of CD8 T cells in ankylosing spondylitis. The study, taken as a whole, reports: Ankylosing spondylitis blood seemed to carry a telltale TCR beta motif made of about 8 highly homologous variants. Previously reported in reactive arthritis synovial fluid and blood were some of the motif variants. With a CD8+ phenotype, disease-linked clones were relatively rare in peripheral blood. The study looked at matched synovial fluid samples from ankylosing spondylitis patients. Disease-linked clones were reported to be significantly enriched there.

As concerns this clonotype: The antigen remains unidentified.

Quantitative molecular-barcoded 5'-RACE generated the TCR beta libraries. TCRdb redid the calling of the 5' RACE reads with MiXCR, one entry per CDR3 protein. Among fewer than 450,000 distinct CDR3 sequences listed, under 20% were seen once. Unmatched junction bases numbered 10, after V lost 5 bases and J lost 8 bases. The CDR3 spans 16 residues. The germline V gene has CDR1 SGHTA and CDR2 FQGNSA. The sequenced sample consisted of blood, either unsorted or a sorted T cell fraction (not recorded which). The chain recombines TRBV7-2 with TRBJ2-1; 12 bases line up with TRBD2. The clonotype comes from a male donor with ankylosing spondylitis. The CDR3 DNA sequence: TGTGCCAGCAGCAAGACTAGCGGGAGCAATTCGGATGAGCAGTTCTTC. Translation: CASSKTSGSNSDEQFF.